The present T cell receptor beta chain was sequenced within a study of cytomegalovirus exposure and HLA in healthy donors. Study results and limitations: TRBV6-2, TRBV6-3 and other indistinguishable V segments were excluded. What a later analysis reportedly showed was that an Asian-associated ancestry cluster had fewer N-insertions than the approximately 670-donor mean. Immune exposure was documented only through CMV serostatus.

With 60 Vbeta and 13 Jbeta primers, the PCR was carried out. The assay was immunoSEQ multiplex PCR, and TCRdb's table has in-frame clones only and misses some. Here the sample spans about 73,000 clones, roughly 70% being singletons. As for this clone: The antigen is undetermined.

The CDR3 totals 16 residues. V gave up 5 bases and J gave up 1 base; unmatched junction bases: 3. CDR1 is LNHDA, CDR2 SQIVND, per germline (reference sequence). The origin of this receptor is a man between 65 and 85 years old in good health and CMV-seronegative. The material sequenced was PBMCs. This chain uses TRBV19 with TRBJ1-6; TRBD1 matches 9 bases. CDR3 sequence (DNA): TGTGCCAGTAGTCCTGGACAGGGGTCCTATAATTCACCCCTCCACTTT. This sequence encodes CASSPGQGSYNSPLHF.